This passage covers 23 T cell receptor beta chains from one sample sequenced in a study of cytomegalovirus exposure and HLA in healthy donors. PCR was performed using 60 Vbeta and 13 Jbeta primers. The table came from immunoSEQ multiplex PCR; TCRdb's copy has only in-frame clones and leaves some out. The sample carries over 100,000 clones, roughly 80% recorded once. Material: PBMCs. Receptors originate from a female donor in good health and CMV-seronegative.

This clone was found once. J is TRBJ2-1 and V is TRBV5-4, with 9 bases lining up with TRBD2. Trimming removed 0 bases from V and 0 bases from J; junction bases left unmatched: 1. Germline lookup yields CDR1 SGHNT and CDR2 YYREEE (reference sequence). The CDR3 has 16 residues. CDR3 in amino acids: CASSLELAGSYNEQFF. CDR3 sequence (DNA): TGTGCCAGCAGCTTGGAACTAGCGGGCTCCTACAATGAGCAGTTCTTC.

The V call is TRBV18, the J call TRBJ2-2; D not resolved. CDR1 is KGHSH and CDR2 is LQKENI in the germline V gene. V lost 0 bases and J lost 1, with 9 bases in between. CDR3 size: 16 residues. CDR3 protein: CASSPPMAGNTGELFF. CDR3 sequence (DNA): TGTGCCAGCTCACCACCGATGGCTGGGAACACCGGGGAGCTGTTTTTT.

J is TRBJ1-3 and V is TRBV7-9; maybe TRBD1 (5 bases). The CDR3 has 12 amino acids. Germline V CDR1 and CDR2: SEHNR, FQNEAQ (reference sequence). Trimming shortened V by 5 bases and J by 7 bases, and 9 bases separated the two germline ends. CDR3 residues: CASSPRANTIYF. DNA of the CDR3: TGTGCCAGCAGCCCCAGGGCCAACACCATATATTTT.

The V and J genes are TRBV19 and TRBJ2-7, with a possible D match to TRBD1 (6 bases). Germline CDR1 LNHDA, CDR2 SQIVND (reference sequence). Trimming removed 7 bases from V and 5 bases from J, with 12 bases in between. The CDR3 sequence is 12 residues long. The CDR3 sequence: CASMSGDDEQYF. The CDR3 region has the DNA TGTGCCAGTATGTCAGGGGACGACGAGCAGTACTTC. The variable domain in full, with the rest retrieved from reference TRBV19 and TRBJ2-7, is DGGITQSPKYLFRKEGQNVTLSCEQNLNHDAMYWYRQDPGQGLRLIYYSQIVNDFQKGDIAEGYSVSREKKESFPLTVTSAQKNPTAFYLCASMSGDDEQYFGPGTRLTVT.

This chain joins TRBV2 and TRBJ1-2; D is possibly TRBD1 (6 bases). With 6 bases removed from V and 5 bases from J, the gap between germline ends came to 7 bases. This CDR3 is 11 amino acids long. Germline values: CDR1 SNHLY, CDR2 FYNNEI. CDR3 sequence: CASSRGYGYTF. Here the CDR3 DNA reads TGTGCCAGCAGCAGGGGTTATGGCTACACCTTC.

This rearrangement joins TRBV2 to TRBJ2-5; a possible D gene is TRBD2 (5 bases). The CDR3 totals 12 residues. Germline CDR1 SNHLY, CDR2 FYNNEI. Trimming shortened V by 5 bases and J by 3 bases, and 7 bases separated the two germline ends. The CDR3 loop is CASSPGKETQYF. The CDR3 nucleotides are TGTGCCAGCAGTCCGGGAAAAGAGACCCAGTACTTC.

About this clone itself: At one boundary the junction diverges from the germline segment, which might be a read error. V and J are TRBV15 and TRBJ2-2; no definite D call. The CDR3 length is 13 residues. Germline CDR1 and CDR2: LNHNV and YYDKDF (reference sequence). This CDR3 is CATSRDLAGELFF. CDR3 nucleotide sequence: TGTGCCACCAGCCGAGACCTAGCCGGGGAGCTGTTTTTT.

The V and J genes are TRBV27 and TRBJ1-5; unclear D gene. The CDR3 has 14 residues. CDR1 is MNHEY and CDR2 is SMNVEV in the germline V gene (reference sequence). The ends were cut back, 2 bases at V and 5 bases at J, with 10 bases in the middle. The CDR3 region has the DNA TGTGCCAGCAGTTTAAGGGCGGGAGATCAGCCCCAGCATTTT. Protein product: CASSLRAGDQPQHF.

The rearrangement joins TRBV7-9 to TRBJ2-7; 9 bases are shared with TRBD2. The ends lost 5 bases at V and 4 bases at J; junction bases unmatched: 12. This CDR3 contains 16 residues. From germline, CDR1 is SEHNR and CDR2 FQNEAQ (reference sequence). CDR3 protein: CASSPAGGSEWYEQYF. The CDR3 DNA reads TGTGCCAGCAGCCCAGCGGGGGGCTCCGAATGGTACGAGCAGTACTTC.

The CDR3, as DNA: TGTGCCAGCAGCTTAATTCAGGCGGGGGTTTATGGCTACACCTTC. Protein sequence: CASSLIQAGVYGYTF. The chain carries TRBV7-9 and TRBJ1-2; tentatively, D is TRBD1 (5 bases). This CDR3 is 15 amino acids long. V lost 2 bases and J lost 5, with 15 bases in between. Germline V gene data show CDR1 as SEHNR and CDR2 as FQNEAQ (reference sequence).

CDR3 protein: CASSAQGGPYNEQFF. The CDR3, as DNA: TGTGCCAGCAGCGCCCAGGGGGGACCCTACAATGAGCAGTTCTTC. This chain connects TRBV7-9 to TRBJ2-1; TRBD1 might be the D (7 bases). Germline V gene lookup returns CDR1 SEHNR and CDR2 FQNEAQ (reference sequence). The CDR3 runs to 15 residues. V was trimmed by 5 bases and J by 2 bases, leaving 13 bases between them.

V and J are TRBV27 and TRBJ1-1, with a tentative D call TRBD1 (6 bases). Germline V CDR1 and CDR2: MNHEY, SMNVEV (reference sequence). The CDR3 length is 14 residues. Trimming took 5 bases from V and 2 from J, leaving 12 bases between them. The CDR3 coding sequence is TGTGCCAGCAGTACCGGACAGATAAACACTGAAGCTTTCTTT. Amino acid sequence: CASSTGQINTEAFF.

The gene calls are TRBV2 and TRBJ2-5, with D possibly being TRBD2 (6 bases). TRBJ2-7 explains the end of the DNA better; the J call may be wrong. CDR1 is SNHLY, CDR2 FYNNEI, per germline. This CDR3 contains 15 residues. CDR3 DNA sequence: TGTGCCAGCAAAGTTTCGGGACTCTTAGCCTACGAGCAGTACTTC. This codes for CASKVSGLLAYEQYF.

This clone showed up just a few times. V is TRBV29-1 and J is TRBJ1-5, with D perhaps TRBD1 (5 bases). The V end lost 4 bases, the J end lost 4 bases, and 11 bases lay between the germline ends. The germline gives CDR1 SQVTM, CDR2 ANQGSEA. The CDR3 is 13 residues long. This CDR3 reads CSVVPGGNQPQHF. In DNA form, the CDR3 reads TGCAGCGTTGTACCCGGGGGGAATCAGCCCCAGCATTTT.

This clone was counted a single time. The chain joins TRBV7-9 to TRBJ2-5; TRBD2 is a possible D gene (6 bases). Germline CDR1 SEHNR, CDR2 FQNEAQ (reference sequence). V lost 7 bases to trimming and J lost 5 bases, with 17 bases between them. The CDR3 loop spans 14 amino acids. The CDR3 spells CASTPAGLGETQYF. In DNA, the CDR3 is TGTGCCAGCACCCCGGCGGGGCTAGGGGAGACCCAGTACTTC.

The chain is built from TRBV19 and TRBJ1-2; 8 bases line up with TRBD1. The CDR3 has 15 amino acids. Germline V gene sequence: CDR1 LNHDA, CDR2 SQIVND (reference sequence). V shed 4 bases and J 0 bases; nucleotides not matched to a gene: 4. The CDR3 loop is CASSKGGQANYGYTF. CDR3 coding DNA: TGTGCCAGTAGTAAGGGGGGACAGGCTAACTATGGCTACACCTTC.

The CDR3 is CASSSPDRGRLGYEQYF. In DNA form, the CDR3 reads TGTGCCAGCAGCTCCCCCGACAGGGGTCGTTTAGGCTACGAGCAGTACTTC. The chain combines TRBV7-9 with TRBJ2-7, with 8 bases lining up with TRBD1. CDR3 length: 17 residues. V was pared by 4 bases and J by 3 bases, with 14 bases of the junction left unmatched. The germline gives CDR1 SEHNR, CDR2 FQNEAQ (reference sequence).

V and J are TRBV5-6 and TRBJ1-2, with TRBD1 as a possible D gene (6 bases). Per germline, CDR1 SGHDT and CDR2 YYEEEE. Trimming left V 3 bases short and J 6 bases short, with 18 bases between. The CDR3 contains 15 residues. The CDR3 here is CASSSLQGVGDGYTF. CDR3 coding DNA: TGTGCCAGCAGCTCACTACAGGGAGTCGGGGATGGCTACACCTTC.

The gene calls are TRBV7-2 and TRBJ2-5; 12 bases fit TRBD1. J lost 6 bases, V lost 4 bases, and 9 bases had no gene match. Germline CDR1 SGHTA, CDR2 FQGNSA. The CDR3 sequence is 16 residues long. DNA for the CDR3: TGTGCCAGCAGCTCGCGGGAGGGACAGGGGGCGAAGACCCAGTACTTC. It is translated as CASSSREGQGAKTQYF. Filled out from reference TRBV7-2 and TRBJ2-5, the complete variable domain reads GAGVSQSPSNKVTEKGKDVELRCDPISGHTALYWYRQSLGQGLEFLIYFQGNSAPDKSGLPSDRFSAERTGGSVSTLTIQRTQQEDSAVYLCASSSREGQGAKTQYFGPGTRLLVL.

The chain combines TRBV27 with TRBJ2-2, with D possibly being TRBD1 (5 bases). Germline V gives CDR1 MNHEY, CDR2 SMNVEV (reference sequence). V lost 5 bases and J lost 7, with 11 bases in between. The CDR3 has 13 residues. CDR3 in amino acids: CASSQTDHGELFF. The CDR3 nucleotides are TGTGCCAGCAGTCAGACAGACCACGGGGAGCTGTTTTTT.

This chain uses TRBV29-1 with TRBJ1-1, with D hard to call. This CDR3 has 14 amino acids. V lost 7 bases, J lost 1 base, and 16 bases lay in between. Germline CDR1 is SQVTM and CDR2 is ANQGSEA. The CDR3 coding sequence is TGCAGCGCGGGAGGAGATACAGAGAACACTGAAGCTTTCTTT. This sequence encodes CSAGGDTENTEAFF.

V is TRBV10-3 and J is TRBJ1-5; tentative D call: TRBD1 (6 bases). Between the trimmed V and J ends, which lost 10 bases and 2 bases, there was a span of 15 bases. Germline lookup yields CDR1 ENHRY and CDR2 SYGVKD. This CDR3 contains 14 residues. The CDR3 loop is CATSADRGNQPQHF. The CDR3 region has the DNA TGTGCCACCTCGGCGGACAGAGGCAATCAGCCCCAGCATTTT.

This CDR3 is CASSLVGRGGTDTQYF. The DNA for the CDR3 is TGTGCCAGCAGCTTAGTCGGCAGGGGGGGCACAGATACGCAGTATTTT. The chain is built from TRBV11-2 and TRBJ2-3, with D tentatively TRBD1 (7 bases). The CDR3 runs 16 residues. The V end lost 1 base, the J end lost 1 base, and 12 bases lay between the germline ends. Germline lookup yields CDR1 SGHAT and CDR2 FQNNGV.